These 28 T cell receptor beta chains were sequenced from one sample in a study of T-cell memory formation after mild COVID-19. TCRdb independently ran MiXCR on the 5' RACE reads; one entry per CDR3 protein. This sample yields fewer than 650,000 distinct CDR3 sequences, of which about 20% are seen a single time; around 8.4% belongs to the top ten. What was sequenced was PBMCs or a T cell subset sorted from them (not recorded which). These receptors all stem from an adult woman who had mild COVID-19 (a few samples of this study predate the infection). Cell type and time point are not known.

The chain combines TRBV30 with TRBJ1-1; perhaps TRBD1 as D (6 bases). Germline CDR1 and CDR2: GTSNPN and SVGIG (reference sequence). V shed 2 bases and J shed 3 bases, with 10 bases lying between them. CDR3 size: 13 residues. The DNA for the CDR3 is TGTGCCTGGAGTAAAGGGGGAGACACTGAAGCTTTCTTT. It codes for CAWSKGGDTEAFF.

The chain is built from TRBV14 and TRBJ1-1; D unclear. The CDR3 runs to 13 residues. V shed 1 base and J shed 10 bases, with 13 bases lying between them. CDR1 is SGHDN, CDR2 FVKESK, per germline. Here the CDR3 DNA reads TGTGCCAGCAGCCAAGTTTCAGCTACCGGAGCTTTCTTT. This encodes CASSQVSATGAFF.

This clonotype was detected only a few times. This chain's CDR3 is CSAPPGQHTDTQYF. CDR3 in DNA: TGCAGTGCTCCCCCGGGACAGCACACAGATACGCAGTATTTT. This chain uses TRBV20-1 with TRBJ2-3, with TRBD1 matching over 7 bases. The CDR3 sequence is 14 residues long. V gave up 5 bases and J gave up 2 bases; unmatched junction bases: 7. The germline V gene encodes CDR1 DFQATT and CDR2 SNEGSKA (reference sequence).

This clonotype has more than one count but fewer than ten. The chain couples TRBV4-1 to TRBJ2-3; no clear D gene. CDR1 and CDR2 (germline): MGHRA, YSYEKL. The CDR3 is 14 amino acids. The V gene lost 2 bases and the J gene lost 1 base, with 7 bases spanning the gap. CDR3 coding DNA: TGCGCCAGCAGCCAAATGCCCGGCACAGATACGCAGTATTTT. Protein sequence: CASSQMPGTDTQYF.

J is TRBJ2-1 and V is TRBV2, with D possibly called TRBD1 or TRBD2 (5 bases each). Germline CDR1 SNHLY, CDR2 FYNNEI. The V and J ends lost 7 bases and 0 bases respectively, with 22 bases between them. CDR3 length: 18 amino acids. CDR3 protein: CASILGLIQGDSYNEQFF. The DNA of the CDR3 is TGTGCCAGCATACTAGGGCTGATCCAAGGGGACTCCTACAATGAGCAGTTCTTC.

This clonotype turned up a few times. J is TRBJ2-2 and V is TRBV20-1; D is perhaps TRBD1 or TRBD2 (5 bases each). Looked up from germline, CDR1 is DFQATT and CDR2 is SNEGSKA (reference sequence). The V and J ends lost 5 bases and 2 bases respectively, with 12 bases between them. The CDR3 is 14 amino acids. The CDR3 DNA reads TGCAGTGCTGCTCGGGACCAAAACACCGGGGAGCTGTTTTTT. Translated: CSAARDQNTGELFF.

This clonotype was seen only a few times. The chain combines TRBV14 with TRBJ1-2, with unresolved D. The CDR3 runs 14 residues. The germline V gene encodes CDR1 SGHDN and CDR2 FVKESK. The V gene lost 3 bases and the J gene lost 2 bases, with 10 bases spanning the gap. Written as DNA, the CDR3 is TGTGCCAGCAGCCAGCAGCGCCGAAACTATGGCTACACCTTC. Translating gives CASSQQRRNYGYTF.

This clonotype has more than one count but fewer than ten. Here the CDR3 DNA reads TGCGCCAGCAGCTTGGTCCCAGGGGTCAATCAGCCCCAGCATTTT. Translating gives CASSLVPGVNQPQHF. The chain couples TRBV5-1 to TRBJ1-5, with a tentative D call TRBD1 (6 bases). Germline V gene data show CDR1 as SGHRS and CDR2 as YFSETQ. Trimming left V 0 bases short and J 3 bases short, with 10 bases between. The CDR3 covers 15 residues.

This sequence joins TRBV4-1 and TRBJ1-1; 7 nucleotides agree with TRBD1. The V gene's germline CDR1 is MGHRA and CDR2 YSYEKL. J lost 1 base, V lost 8 bases, and 7 bases had no gene match. CDR3 length: 14 residues. The CDR3 is CASPGQEENTEAFF. The CDR3 nucleotides read TGCGCCAGCCCAGGACAGGAGGAGAACACTGAAGCTTTCTTT.

The V call is TRBV30, the J call TRBJ2-7, with 7 bases aligning to TRBD1. The CDR3 runs 14 residues. Germline-derived CDR1 and CDR2 are GTSNPN and SVGIG (reference sequence). The V gene end was trimmed by 1 base and the J gene end by 2 bases; junction bases not matched to a gene: 5. In DNA, the CDR3 is TGTGCCTGGAGTGACCGGGACAGACCCTACGAGCAGTACTTC. Translation gives CAWSDRDRPYEQYF.

J is TRBJ1-2 and V is TRBV5-1; D gene uncertain. The CDR3 loop spans 13 amino acids. From germline, CDR1 is SGHRS and CDR2 YFSETQ. V was trimmed by 3 bases and J by 11 bases, leaving 17 bases between them. The CDR3 spells CASSSRSVWEYTF. The CDR3 DNA reads as TGCGCCAGCAGCTCCCGGAGCGTATGGGAATACACCTTC.

The chain's CDR3 is CSAARGTGDTQYF. In nucleotides, the CDR3 is TGCAGTGCTGCGCGGGGGACGGGAGATACGCAGTATTTT. The chain uses TRBV20-1 and TRBJ2-3, with 7 positions matching TRBD2. The CDR3 has 13 amino acids. Trimming cost V 5 bases and J 5 bases; bases outside gene matches: 7. The germline CDR1 and CDR2 sequences are DFQATT and SNEGSKA (reference sequence).

This clonotype was detected only a few times. This chain links TRBV3-1 with TRBJ1-5; D possibly corresponds to TRBD1 (5 bases). This CDR3 spans 15 amino acids. Trimming removed 0 bases at V and 7 bases at J, with 13 bases between. The germline gives CDR1 LGHDT, CDR2 YNNKEL (reference sequence). The CDR3 is CASSQEGGRGQPQHF. As DNA, the CDR3 is TGTGCCAGCAGCCAAGAAGGAGGAAGGGGCCAGCCCCAGCATTTT.

This chain connects TRBV5-6 to TRBJ2-1, with D maybe TRBD2 (5 bases). Looked up from germline, CDR1 is SGHDT and CDR2 is YYEEEE. The V end was cut by 0 bases, the J end by 2 bases, with 12 bases between. This CDR3 is 16 amino acids long. The chain's CDR3 is CASSLGGPATYNEQFF. In DNA, the CDR3 is TGTGCCAGCAGCTTGGGAGGGCCCGCCACCTACAATGAGCAGTTCTTC. The full variable domain, its missing parts supplied by reference TRBV5-6 and TRBJ2-1, is DAGVTQSPTHLIKTRGQQVTLRCSPKSGHDTVSWYQQALGQGPQFIFQYYEEEERQRGNFPDRFSGHQFPNYSSELNVNALLLGDSALYLCASSLGGPATYNEQFFGPGTRLTVL.

The V gene is TRBV12-3 or TRBV12-4, the J gene TRBJ2-3; either TRBD1 or TRBD2 may supply D (5 bases each). The CDR3 has 14 residues. The V end lost 6 bases, the J end lost 7 bases, and 17 bases lay between the germline ends. The CDR3 nucleotides are TGTGCCAGCAGCATCGGGACCAACTTGAATACGCAGTATTTT. Translation gives CASSIGTNLNTQYF.

This clonotype showed up just a few times. This sequence joins TRBV7-2 and TRBJ2-2; no clear D. CDR1 SGHTA and CDR2 FQGNSA come from the germline V gene. The CDR3 contains 15 residues. The V and J ends lost 5 bases and 7 bases respectively, with 17 bases between them. The CDR3: CASSREAFFVGELFF. As DNA, the CDR3 is TGTGCCAGCAGCCGAGAGGCTTTCTTCGTCGGGGAGCTGTTTTTT. Looking up the rest from reference TRBV7-2 and TRBJ2-2 gives the full variable domain: GAGVSQSPSNKVTEKGKDVELRCDPISGHTALYWYRQSLGQGLEFLIYFQGNSAPDKSGLPSDRFSAERTGGSVSTLTIQRTQQEDSAVYLCASSREAFFVGELFFGEGSRLTVL.

The genes are TRBV7-9 and TRBJ2-7; TRBD1 matches at 12 bases. The V gene's germline CDR1 is SEHNR and CDR2 FQNEAQ (reference sequence). There are 16 residues in the CDR3. V was clipped by 3 bases and J by 6 bases; unmatched bases: 9. Written as DNA, the CDR3 is TGTGCCAGCAGCTTCTCACCGGGACAGGGGGCTGGCGAGCAGTACTTC. This codes for CASSFSPGQGAGEQYF.

CDR3 sequence: CASSLAHEGTEAFF. CDR3 sequence (DNA): TGTGCCAGCAGCTTAGCCCACGAAGGGACTGAAGCTTTCTTT. The V and J genes are TRBV7-6 and TRBJ1-1, with D unresolved. This CDR3 has 14 amino acids. The V gene lost 0 bases and the J gene lost 5 bases, with 10 bases spanning the gap. CDR1 and CDR2 from the germline V gene are SGHVS and FNYEAQ. The variable domain in full, with the rest retrieved from reference TRBV7-6 and TRBJ1-1, is GAGVSQSPRYKVTKRGQDVALRCDPISGHVSLYWYRQALGQGPEFLTYFNYEAQQDKSGLPNDRFSAERPEGSISTLTIQRTEQRDSAMYRCASSLAHEGTEAFFGQGTRLTVV.

The chain's CDR3 is CASSSGLLRGELFF. The CDR3 DNA reads TGTGCCAGCAGCTCCGGACTGTTACGCGGGGAGCTGTTTTTT. This chain joins TRBV2 and TRBJ2-2, with D perhaps matching TRBD2 (5 bases). From germline, CDR1 is SNHLY and CDR2 FYNNEI. Trimming took 6 bases from V and 7 from J, leaving 15 bases between them. The CDR3 has 14 amino acids.

This clonotype was counted at least ten times. The chain is built from TRBV6-5 and TRBJ2-7; 14 bases are a match to TRBD2. CDR3 size: 15 residues. CDR1 MNHEY and CDR2 SVGAGI come from the germline V gene. Losses at the gene ends were 5 bases for V and 7 bases for J; bases not matched to a gene: 7. CDR3 residues: CASSPRLAGGREQYF. CDR3 sequence (DNA): TGTGCCAGCAGTCCACGACTAGCGGGAGGGAGGGAGCAGTACTTC.

The genes are TRBV14 and TRBJ1-3; 9 positions agree with TRBD1. V was clipped by 3 bases and J by 4 bases; unmatched bases: 13. CDR3 size: 18 residues. Germline CDR1 SGHDN, CDR2 FVKESK. For the CDR3, the DNA is TGTGCCAGCAGCCAGTACCCGGGACAGGGCCTTTCAGGAAACACCATATATTTT. It yields the protein CASSQYPGQGLSGNTIYF.

This clonotype was recorded a few times. This sequence joins TRBV7-6 and TRBJ2-1, with 9 bases identical to TRBD2. Per germline, CDR1 SGHVS and CDR2 FNYEAQ. J was trimmed by 0 bases and V by 5 bases; bases with no gene match: 8. This CDR3 is built from 17 residues. The CDR3 spells CASSRKTSGVSYNEQFF. The CDR3 bases are TGTGCCAGCAGCCGTAAGACTAGCGGAGTCTCCTACAATGAGCAGTTCTTC.

The V gene is TRBV12-3 or TRBV12-4, the J gene TRBJ1-1; D uncertain. Trimming shortened V by 3 bases and J by 1 base, and 6 bases separated the two germline ends. The CDR3 covers 13 residues. The CDR3 loop is CASSFRQNTEAFF. The CDR3 DNA sequence: TGTGCCAGCAGTTTCAGACAGAACACTGAAGCTTTCTTT.

The rearrangement joins TRBV27 to TRBJ2-5, with a tentative D call TRBD1 (5 bases). The V end lost 3 bases, the J end lost 5 bases, and 13 bases lay between the germline ends. The CDR3 loop spans 14 amino acids. Germline V gene data show CDR1 as MNHEY and CDR2 as SMNVEV (reference sequence). In DNA, the CDR3 is TGTGCCAGCAGTTTCGTCCAGGGTGGGGAGACCCAGTACTTC. Amino acid sequence: CASSFVQGGETQYF.

The chain has TRBV24-1 and TRBJ1-5; maybe TRBD1 (6 bases). V was pared by 4 bases and J by 8 bases, with 17 bases between. This CDR3 is 15 amino acids long. Germline-derived CDR1 and CDR2 are KGHDR and SFDVKD. This CDR3 reads CATSDHGQLGEPQHF. Here the CDR3 DNA reads TGTGCCACCAGTGACCACGGACAGCTAGGTGAGCCCCAGCATTTT.

The J gene is TRBJ1-2, the V gene TRBV19, with TRBD1 as a possible D gene (5 bases). Germline V gene sequence: CDR1 LNHDA, CDR2 SQIVND (reference sequence). The CDR3 has 13 amino acids. V gave up 8 bases and J gave up 4 bases, with 14 bases separating them. The CDR3 sequence: CASVRDGFYGYTF. CDR3 nucleotide sequence: TGTGCCAGTGTCCGGGACGGATTCTATGGCTACACCTTC.

The V gene is TRBV19, the J gene TRBJ2-1; 13 bases fit TRBD2. The J segment lost 12 bases and the V segment lost 5 bases, leaving 10 bases of the junction unmatched. Germline assignment: CDR1 LNHDA and CDR2 SQIVND (reference sequence). The CDR3 has 15 residues. This CDR3 reads CASSLGTSGISGQFF. DNA for the CDR3: TGTGCCAGTAGTCTCGGGACTAGCGGGATTTCAGGGCAGTTCTTC.

The genes are TRBV4-2 and TRBJ1-1; no reliable D call. CDR3 length: 15 residues. The V gene lost 0 bases and the J gene lost 1 base, with 9 bases spanning the gap. Germline V gene data show CDR1 as LGHNA and CDR2 as YNFKEQ. In DNA, the CDR3 is TGTGCCAGCAGCCAAGAAGATATGGGGAACACTGAAGCTTTCTTT. Translation gives CASSQEDMGNTEAFF.